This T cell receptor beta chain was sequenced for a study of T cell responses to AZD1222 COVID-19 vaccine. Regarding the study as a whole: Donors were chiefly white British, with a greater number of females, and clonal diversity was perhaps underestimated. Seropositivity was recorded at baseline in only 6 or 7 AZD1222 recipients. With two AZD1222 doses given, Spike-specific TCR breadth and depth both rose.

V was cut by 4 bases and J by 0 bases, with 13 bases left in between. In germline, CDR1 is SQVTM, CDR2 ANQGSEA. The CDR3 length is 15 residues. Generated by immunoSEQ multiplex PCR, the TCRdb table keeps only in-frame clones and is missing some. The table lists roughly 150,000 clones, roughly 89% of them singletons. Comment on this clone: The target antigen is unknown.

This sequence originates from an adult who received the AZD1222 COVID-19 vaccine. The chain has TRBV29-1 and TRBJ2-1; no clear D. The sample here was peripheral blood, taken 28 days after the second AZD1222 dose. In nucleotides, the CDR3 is TGCAGCGTTGTGGGCTCACCGAGCTCCTACAATGAGCAGTTCTTC. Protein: CSVVGSPSSYNEQFF.